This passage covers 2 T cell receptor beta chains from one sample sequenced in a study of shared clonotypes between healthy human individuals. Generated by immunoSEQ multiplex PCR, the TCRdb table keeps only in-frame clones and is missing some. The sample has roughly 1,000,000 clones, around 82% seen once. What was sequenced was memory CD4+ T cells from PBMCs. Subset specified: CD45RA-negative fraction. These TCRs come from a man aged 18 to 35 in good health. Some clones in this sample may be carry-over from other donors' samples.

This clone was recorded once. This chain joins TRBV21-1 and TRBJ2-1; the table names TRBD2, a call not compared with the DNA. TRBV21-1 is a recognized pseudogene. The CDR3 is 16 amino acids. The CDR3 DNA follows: TGTGCCAGCAGCCGGGGGGGAAGGGAGACTTACAATGAGCAGTTCTTC. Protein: CASSRGGRETYNEQFF.

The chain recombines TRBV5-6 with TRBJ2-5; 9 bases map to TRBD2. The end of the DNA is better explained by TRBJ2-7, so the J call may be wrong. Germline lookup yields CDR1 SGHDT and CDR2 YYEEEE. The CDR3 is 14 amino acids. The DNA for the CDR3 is TGTGCCAGCAGTAATGTAGCGGGGGACTACGAGCAGTACTTC. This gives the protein CASSNVAGDYEQYF.